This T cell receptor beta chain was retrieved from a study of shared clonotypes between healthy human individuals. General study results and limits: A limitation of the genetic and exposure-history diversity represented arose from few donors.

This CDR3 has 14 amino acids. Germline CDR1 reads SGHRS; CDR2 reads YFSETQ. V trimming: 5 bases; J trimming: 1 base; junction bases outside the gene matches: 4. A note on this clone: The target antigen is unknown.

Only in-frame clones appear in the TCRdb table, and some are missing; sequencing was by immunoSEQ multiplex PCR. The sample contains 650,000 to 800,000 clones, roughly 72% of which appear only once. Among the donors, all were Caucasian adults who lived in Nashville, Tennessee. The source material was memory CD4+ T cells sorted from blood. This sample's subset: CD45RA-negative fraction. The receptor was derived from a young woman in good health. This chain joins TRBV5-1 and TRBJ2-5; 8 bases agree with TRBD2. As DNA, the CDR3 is TGCGCCAGCAGTTTCGGGAGGGCCCAAGAGACCCAGTACTTC. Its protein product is CASSFGRAQETQYF.